Below are 30 T cell receptor beta chains sequenced from a single sample in a study of regulatory T cells in long-lasting Graves disease. Arm-PCR of CDR3 regions with iRepertoire HTBI primers generated TCR beta libraries. TCRdb re-called the multiplex PCR reads with MiXCR, one entry per CDR3 protein. Here the sample spans approximately 440,000 distinct CDR3 sequences, about a sixth being singletons. Time point described: newly diagnosed GD, antithyroid drugs for less than 3 months. PBMC RNA served as the TCR library source. These data also featured in a second study, about T cells in Graves' hyperthyroidism and ophthalmopathy.

Sequences were derived from peripheral blood mononuclear cells (PBMCs), sampled at new diagnosis, from a patient treated with antithyroid drugs. All receptors come from a man between 40 and 49 years old with Graves disease.

As for this clonotype: A much larger clone lies a single base off, so this may be a read error. The rearrangement joins TRBV7-9 to TRBJ2-7; weak D call: TRBD1 (5 bases). Germline CDR1 is SEHNR and CDR2 is FQNEAQ (reference sequence). The CDR3 consists of 14 residues. In DNA form, the CDR3 reads TGTGCCAGCAGCTTAGCACAGGTCGGATACGGGCAGTACTTC. Amino acid sequence: CASSLAQVGYGQYF.

The sample holds many counts of this clonotype. V and J are TRBV18 and TRBJ2-1; 11 nucleotides agree with TRBD2. Germline V CDR1 and CDR2: KGHSH, LQKENI. Unmatched junction bases numbered 9, after V lost 8 bases and J lost 3 bases. This CDR3 has 16 residues. This chain's CDR3 is CASTGTSGQFYNEQFF. In DNA, the CDR3 is TGTGCCAGCACCGGGACTAGCGGACAATTCTACAATGAGCAGTTCTTC.

Many counts were recorded for this clonotype. The chain uses TRBV11-2 and TRBJ1-1; 7 bases match TRBD1. Germline assignment: CDR1 SGHAT and CDR2 FQNNGV. Trimming at V came to 6 bases and at J to 5 bases, leaving 12 bases not matched to a gene. This CDR3 has 15 residues. DNA for the CDR3: TGTGCCAGCAGTCCGGTGGCAGGGGGTAAAACTGAAGCTTTCTTT. This codes for CASSPVAGGKTEAFF. Looking up the rest from reference TRBV11-2 and TRBJ1-1 gives the full variable domain: EAGVAQSPRYKIIEKRQSVAFWCNPISGHATLYWYQQILGQGPKLLIQFQNNGVVDDSQLPKDRFSAERLKGVDSTLKIQPAKLEDSAVYLCASSPVAGGKTEAFFGQGTRLTVV.

This clonotype was detected only a few times. The chain has TRBV19 and TRBJ2-6, with D hard to call. The CDR3 extends over 14 amino acids. V gave up 6 bases and J gave up 5 bases, with 11 bases separating them. Germline V lookup: CDR1 LNHDA, CDR2 SQIVND (reference sequence). The CDR3 region is CASSHASRANVLTF. The CDR3 DNA follows: TGTGCCAGTAGCCATGCATCTAGGGCCAACGTCCTGACTTTC.

This clonotype was seen only a few times. This chain joins TRBV9 and TRBJ2-1; a weak D match, TRBD1 (6 bases). CDR1 SGDLS and CDR2 YYNGEE come from the germline V gene. The CDR3 contains 15 residues. Between the trimmed V and J ends, which lost 3 bases and 3 bases, there was a span of 13 bases. The DNA for the CDR3 is TGTGCCAGCAGCGCTTCCGGACAGCTCTACAATGAGCAGTTCTTC. As protein: CASSASGQLYNEQFF.

This chain uses TRBV2 with TRBJ2-7; the match to TRBD1 covers 7 bases. CDR1 and CDR2 (germline): SNHLY, FYNNEI. The V and J ends lost 10 bases and 7 bases, in that order; junction bases with no gene match: 13. The CDR3 is 13 residues long. The CDR3 loop reads CATGGRGRGEQYF. The CDR3, as DNA: TGTGCCACTGGTGGCAGGGGGAGAGGGGAGCAGTACTTC.

The V and J genes are TRBV28 and TRBJ2-1; no firm D call. Germline values: CDR1 MDHEN, CDR2 SYDVKM. The germline V and J ends were trimmed by 2 bases and 9 bases, with 5 bases remaining between them. This CDR3 has 11 residues. Written as DNA, the CDR3 is TGTGCCAGCAGTTTAAATCCTGAGCAGTTCTTC. Translation gives CASSLNPEQFF.

This clonotype has ten or more counts. The J gene is TRBJ2-1, the V gene TRBV28; tentatively, D is TRBD2 (6 bases). V lost 6 bases and J lost 2, with 8 bases in between. The CDR3 runs 13 residues. Germline V gives CDR1 MDHEN, CDR2 SYDVKM. This CDR3 is CASSRGTYNEQFF. In DNA, the CDR3 is TGTGCCAGCAGCCGGGGGACCTACAATGAGCAGTTCTTC.

This clonotype has more than one count but fewer than ten. The chain employs TRBV19 and TRBJ1-2; TRBD1 matches 11 bases. In germline, CDR1 is LNHDA, CDR2 SQIVND (reference sequence). V shed 4 bases, J shed 5 bases, and the junction held 6 bases outside the gene matches. The CDR3 totals 15 residues. The CDR3 coding sequence is TGTGCCAGTAGTAGGGACAGGGGGGGTACATATGGCTACACCTTC. This translates into CASSRDRGGTYGYTF.

In its sample, this clonotype was seen a few times. The chain combines TRBV20-1 with TRBJ2-2; TRBD2 matches 7 bases. Germline assignment: CDR1 DFQATT and CDR2 SNEGSKA (reference sequence). This CDR3 is built from 17 residues. J lost 0 bases, V lost 0 bases, and 7 bases had no gene match. CDR3 nucleotides: TGCAGTGCTAGAGATTCCTTAGCGGGTGCGAACACCGGGGAGCTGTTTTTT. Amino acid sequence: CSARDSLAGANTGELFF.

This chain uses TRBV7-9 with TRBJ2-1; 8 bases agree with TRBD1. Germline V CDR1 and CDR2: SEHNR, FQNEAQ (reference sequence). The V segment lost 5 bases and the J segment 0 bases; nucleotides outside the gene matches: 6. The CDR3 is made up of 16 amino acids. CDR3 in DNA: TGTGCCAGCAGCCCCGGACAGGGAGACTCCTACAATGAGCAGTTCTTC. Encoded protein: CASSPGQGDSYNEQFF. Drawing the rest from reference TRBV7-9 and TRBJ2-1, the complete variable domain is DTGVSQNPRHKITKRGQNVTFRCDPISEHNRLYWYRQTLGQGPEFLTYFQNEAQLEKSRLLSDRFSAERPKGSFSTLEIQRTEQGDSAMYLCASSPGQGDSYNEQFFGPGTRLTVL.

This clonotype was counted ten times or more. J is TRBJ2-1 and V is TRBV24-1; D is unclear. The CDR3 consists of 13 residues. Trimming removed 4 bases from V and 9 bases from J, with 12 bases in between. Germline CDR1 and CDR2: KGHDR and SFDVKD. CDR3 DNA sequence: TGTGCCACCAGTGACCTGGTGGGTGGTGAGCAGTTCTTC. Its protein product is CATSDLVGGEQFF.

The gene calls are TRBV2 and TRBJ2-1, with TRBD2 identical over 9 bases. The CDR3 is 15 amino acids. Per germline, CDR1 SNHLY and CDR2 FYNNEI. Trimming cost V 6 bases and J 5 bases; bases outside gene matches: 8. In nucleotides, the CDR3 is TGTGCCAGCAGCGTAGCGGGAGCCCTGGACAATGAGCAGTTCTTC. Residues: CASSVAGALDNEQFF.

This clonotype occurred many times. The J gene is TRBJ2-3, the V gene TRBV3-1; D unclear. Germline CDR1 is LGHDT and CDR2 is YNNKEL (reference sequence). Trimming removed 0 bases at V and 3 bases at J, with 7 bases between. This CDR3 comprises 14 residues. CDR3 in DNA: TGTGCCAGCAGCCAAGATCTAGGGACAGATACGCAGTATTTT. Translated: CASSQDLGTDTQYF.

Ten or more counts support this clonotype. The genes are TRBV12-3 or TRBV12-4 and TRBJ2-7, with D possibly being TRBD1 or TRBD2 (5 bases each). Trimming pared 6 bases from V and 3 bases from J, leaving 12 bases between. The CDR3 has 13 residues. The CDR3 is CASSHGASYEQYF. In DNA, the CDR3 is TGTGCCAGCAGCCACGGGGCGAGCTACGAGCAGTACTTC.

This clonotype was observed many times. V and J are TRBV5-5 and TRBJ2-5; D call uncertain. The V end lost 2 bases, the J end lost 4 bases, and 6 bases lay between the germline ends. The germline V gene encodes CDR1 SGHKS and CDR2 YYEKEE (reference sequence). This CDR3 spans 12 amino acids. CDR3 in amino acids: CASSLSVETQYF. The CDR3, as DNA: TGTGCCAGCAGCTTATCGGTAGAGACCCAGTACTTC.

This clonotype was found many times. The chain uses TRBV27 and TRBJ2-1, with TRBD1 identical over 8 bases. This CDR3 has 13 residues. Germline values: CDR1 MNHEY, CDR2 SMNVEV (reference sequence). V trimming: 8 bases; J trimming: 7 bases; junction bases outside the gene matches: 7. The CDR3 protein is CASFRGLGNEQFF. The CDR3, as DNA: TGTGCCAGCTTCAGGGGGCTTGGGAATGAGCAGTTCTTC.

This clonotype was counted many times. The chain employs TRBV20-1 and TRBJ2-3; D perhaps matches TRBD1 (5 bases). Germline V gene lookup returns CDR1 DFQATT and CDR2 SNEGSKA (reference sequence). The V end lost 0 bases, the J end lost 10 bases, and 23 bases lay between the germline ends. The CDR3 has 16 amino acids. The CDR3 coding sequence is TGCAGTGCTAGAGATAGGGGTAGGACCACGGCTTATCCGCAGTATTTT. Its translation: CSARDRGRTTAYPQYF.

This clonotype was seen ten or more times. V and J are TRBV6-1 and TRBJ2-5; 12 bases are a match to TRBD1. V dropped 5 bases and J dropped 4; count of bases not matched to a gene: 5. The germline V gene encodes CDR1 MNHNS and CDR2 SASEGT. The CDR3 length is 15 residues. This chain's CDR3 is CASSLGTGGVETQYF. CDR3 bases: TGTGCCAGCAGTCTAGGGACAGGGGGCGTAGAGACCCAGTACTTC.

Ten or more counts support this clonotype. The rearrangement links TRBV11-1 to TRBJ1-2, with 7 positions matching TRBD1. V lost 5 bases to trimming and J lost 1 base; unmatched junction nucleotides: 7. Looked up from germline, CDR1 is SGHAT and CDR2 is FQDESV (reference sequence). The CDR3 is 15 amino acids. The CDR3 DNA reads TGTGCCAGCAGCCTACGACAGGGAGATAACTATGGCTACACCTTC. This translates into CASSLRQGDNYGYTF.

The V call is TRBV20-1, the J call TRBJ2-7; TRBD2 agrees at 11 bases. Germline CDR1 is DFQATT and CDR2 is SNEGSKA (reference sequence). The junction had 10 bases not matched to a gene; V was cut back by 1 base and J by 5 bases. The CDR3 runs 16 residues. The CDR3 DNA reads TGCAGTGCTAGAGTAGCGGGAGGGCTTGAATTCCACGAGCAGTACTTC. It encodes CSARVAGGLEFHEQYF.

This clonotype was seen more than once but under ten times. The chain recombines TRBV19 with TRBJ1-2; D is uncertain. The ends were cut back, 9 bases at V and 0 bases at J, with 11 bases in the middle. CDR3 size: 13 residues. The germline gives CDR1 LNHDA, CDR2 SQIVND (reference sequence). The CDR3 region has the DNA TGTGCCAGCACCATCGATGCTAACTATGGCTACACCTTC. It codes for CASTIDANYGYTF.

This clonotype appeared a few times. The gene calls are TRBV30 and TRBJ2-7; TRBD2 agrees at 11 bases. The V gene's germline CDR1 is GTSNPN and CDR2 SVGIG (reference sequence). The CDR3 is 14 amino acids. V shed 3 bases and J 2 bases; nucleotides not matched to a gene: 3. In DNA, the CDR3 is TGTGCCTGGAGGCTAGCGGGAGGAGCCTACGAGCAGTACTTC. Residues: CAWRLAGGAYEQYF.

The chain carries TRBV7-9 and TRBJ2-7; D assignment may be TRBD1 or TRBD2 (5 bases each). CDR1 and CDR2 (germline): SEHNR, FQNEAQ (reference sequence). This CDR3 is 18 amino acids long. Trimming pared 3 bases from V and 7 bases from J, leaving 28 bases between. CDR3: CASSFLGRKKSMRVEQYF. CDR3 sequence (DNA): TGTGCCAGCAGCTTCCTGGGACGGAAGAAATCGATGAGGGTTGAGCAGTACTTC. Complete variable domain (other parts from reference TRBV7-9 and TRBJ2-7): DTGVSQNPRHKITKRGQNVTFRCDPISEHNRLYWYRQTLGQGPEFLTYFQNEAQLEKSRLLSDRFSAERPKGSFSTLEIQRTEQGDSAMYLCASSFLGRKKSMRVEQYFGPGTRLTVT.

In this sample, this clonotype turned up many times. The chain couples TRBV28 to TRBJ2-5, with 8 bases lining up with TRBD2. V dropped 1 base and J dropped 2; count of bases not matched to a gene: 6. Germline loops: CDR1 MDHEN, CDR2 SYDVKM. The CDR3 runs to 16 residues. The CDR3 DNA is TGTGCCAGCAGTTTATCGGGGACTAGGCTTCAAGAGACCCAGTACTTC. Its protein product is CASSLSGTRLQETQYF.

This clonotype has a handful of counts. V gene TRBV2 combines with J gene TRBJ1-5; perhaps TRBD1 as D (6 bases). The V end lost 2 bases, the J end lost 0 bases, and 8 bases lay between the germline ends. The length of the CDR3 is 15 residues. The V gene's germline CDR1 is SNHLY and CDR2 FYNNEI. The CDR3 loop reads CASSERQVSNQPQHF. CDR3 nucleotide sequence: TGTGCCAGCAGTGAAAGACAGGTTAGCAATCAGCCCCAGCATTTT.

Only a few counts were recorded for this clonotype. V and J are TRBV19 and TRBJ1-1; D remains unclear. The CDR3 spans 14 residues. CDR1 is LNHDA and CDR2 is SQIVND in the germline V gene (reference sequence). The V end lost 1 base, the J end lost 1 base, and 7 bases lay between the germline ends. The DNA of the CDR3 is TGTGCCAGTAGTATAGTCGCGGGGAACACTGAAGCTTTCTTT. Protein: CASSIVAGNTEAFF.

V and J are TRBV7-3 and TRBJ2-7; 9 bases align to TRBD2. CDR1 and CDR2 from the germline V gene are SGHTA and FQGTGA. The junction had 6 bases not matched to a gene; V was cut back by 2 bases and J by 4 bases. This CDR3 contains 15 residues. CDR3 sequence (DNA): TGTGCCAGCAGCTTAGGGGCTAGCGGGATTTACGAGCAGTACTTC. Translating gives CASSLGASGIYEQYF.

This clonotype was observed many times. This chain joins TRBV5-1 and TRBJ1-2, with D perhaps matching TRBD1 (5 bases). Per germline, CDR1 SGHRS and CDR2 YFSETQ. V dropped 3 bases and J dropped 2 bases, with 11 bases sitting between them. This CDR3 has 14 residues. CDR3 DNA sequence: TGCGCCAGCAGCTACGACAGCGACAACTATGGCTACACCTTC. It encodes CASSYDSDNYGYTF.

This chain uses TRBV4-1 with TRBJ2-7, with 9 bases aligning to TRBD1. V gave up 5 bases and J gave up 1 base; unmatched junction bases: 9. This CDR3 has 16 amino acids. Germline V gene sequence: CDR1 MGHRA, CDR2 YSYEKL. DNA of the CDR3: TGCGCCAGCAGCGCCGGGCCCGGGACAGGGTCCTACGAGCAGTACTTC. Encoded protein: CASSAGPGTGSYEQYF.